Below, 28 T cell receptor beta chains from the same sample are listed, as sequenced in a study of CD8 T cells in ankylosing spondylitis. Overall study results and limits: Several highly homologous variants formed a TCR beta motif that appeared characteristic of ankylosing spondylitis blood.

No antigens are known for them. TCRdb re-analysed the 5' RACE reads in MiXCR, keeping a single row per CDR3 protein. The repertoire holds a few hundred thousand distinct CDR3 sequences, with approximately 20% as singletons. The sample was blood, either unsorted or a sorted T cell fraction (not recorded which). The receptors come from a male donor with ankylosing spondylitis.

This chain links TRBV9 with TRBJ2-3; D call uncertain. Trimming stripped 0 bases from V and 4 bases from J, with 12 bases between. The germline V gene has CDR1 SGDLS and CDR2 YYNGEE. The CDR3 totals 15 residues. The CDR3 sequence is CASSVVPEASDTQYF. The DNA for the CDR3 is TGTGCCAGCAGCGTAGTGCCTGAGGCTTCAGATACGCAGTATTTT.

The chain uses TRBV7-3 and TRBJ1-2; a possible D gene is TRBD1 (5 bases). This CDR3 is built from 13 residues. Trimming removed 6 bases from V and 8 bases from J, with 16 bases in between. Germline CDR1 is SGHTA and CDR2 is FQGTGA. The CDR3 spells CASSPTGTTGYTF. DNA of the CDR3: TGTGCCAGCAGTCCAACCGGGACGACGGGCTACACCTTC.

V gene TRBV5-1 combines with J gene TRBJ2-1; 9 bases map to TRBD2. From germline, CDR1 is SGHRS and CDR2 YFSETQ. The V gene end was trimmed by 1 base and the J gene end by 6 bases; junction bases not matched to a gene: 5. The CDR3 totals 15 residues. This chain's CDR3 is CASSLTSGPSNEQFF. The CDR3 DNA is TGCGCCAGCAGCTTGACTAGCGGGCCTTCCAATGAGCAGTTCTTC.

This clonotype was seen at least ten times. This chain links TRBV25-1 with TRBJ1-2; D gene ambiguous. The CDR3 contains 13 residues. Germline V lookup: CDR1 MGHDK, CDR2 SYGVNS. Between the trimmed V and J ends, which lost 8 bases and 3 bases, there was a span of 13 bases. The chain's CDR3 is CASPRTIYYGYTF. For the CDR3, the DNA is TGTGCCAGCCCCAGGACCATATACTATGGCTACACCTTC.

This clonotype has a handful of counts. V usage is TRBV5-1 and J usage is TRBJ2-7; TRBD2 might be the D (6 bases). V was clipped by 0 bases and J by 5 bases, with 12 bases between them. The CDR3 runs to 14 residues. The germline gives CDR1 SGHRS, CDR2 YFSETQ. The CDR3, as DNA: TGCGCCAGCAGCTTGGGATCCGGGAGCGACGAGCAGTACTTC. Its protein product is CASSLGSGSDEQYF.

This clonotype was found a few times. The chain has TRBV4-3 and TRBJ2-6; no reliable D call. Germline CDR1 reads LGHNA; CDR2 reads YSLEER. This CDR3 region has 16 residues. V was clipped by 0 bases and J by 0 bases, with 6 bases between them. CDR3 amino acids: CASSQDVISGANVLTF. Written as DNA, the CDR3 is TGCGCCAGCAGCCAAGATGTCATCTCTGGGGCCAACGTCCTGACTTTC.

The CDR3 loop reads CASSELPPNPADTQYF. The CDR3 region has the DNA TGTGCCAGCAGTGAACTACCTCCAAACCCCGCAGATACGCAGTATTTT. V and J are TRBV28 and TRBJ2-3; the D is unclear. The CDR3 is 16 residues long. Germline CDR1 reads MDHEN; CDR2 reads SYDVKM. Between the trimmed V and J ends, which lost 5 bases and 4 bases, there was a span of 19 bases.

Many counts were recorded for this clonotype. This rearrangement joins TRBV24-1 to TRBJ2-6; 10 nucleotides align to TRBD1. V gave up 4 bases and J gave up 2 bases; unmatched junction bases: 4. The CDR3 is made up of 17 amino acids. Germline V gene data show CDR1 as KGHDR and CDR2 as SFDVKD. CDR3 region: CATSEGQGTPGANVLTF. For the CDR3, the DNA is TGTGCCACCAGTGAGGGACAGGGGACCCCTGGGGCCAACGTCCTGACTTTC.

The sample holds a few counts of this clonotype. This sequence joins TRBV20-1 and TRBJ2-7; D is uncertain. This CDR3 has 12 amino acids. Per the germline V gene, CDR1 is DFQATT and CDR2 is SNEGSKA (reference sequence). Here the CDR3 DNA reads TGCAGCATACTGGCCTACTCCTACGAGCAGTACTTC. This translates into CSILAYSYEQYF.

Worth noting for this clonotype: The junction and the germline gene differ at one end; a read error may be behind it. The CDR3 spells CASRLGTGEQETQYF. In nucleotides, the CDR3 is TGTGCCAGCAGATTAGGGACAGGGGAACAAGAGACCCAGTACTTC. J is TRBJ2-5 and V is TRBV7-2, with 10 bases matching TRBD1. Germline CDR1 and CDR2: SGHTA and FQGNSA. The length of the CDR3 is 15 residues.

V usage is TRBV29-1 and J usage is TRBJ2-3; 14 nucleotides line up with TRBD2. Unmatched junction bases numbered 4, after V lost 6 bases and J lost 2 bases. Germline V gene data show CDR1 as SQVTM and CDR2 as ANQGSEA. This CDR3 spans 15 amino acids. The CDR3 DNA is TGCAGCGTGGGGACTAGCGGGAGACTCACAGATACGCAGTATTTT. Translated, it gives CSVGTSGRLTDTQYF.

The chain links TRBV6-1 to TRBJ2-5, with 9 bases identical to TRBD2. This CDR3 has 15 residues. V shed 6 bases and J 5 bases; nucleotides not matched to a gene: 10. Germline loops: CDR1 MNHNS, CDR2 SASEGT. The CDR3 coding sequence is TGTGCCAGCAGGATCCCTAGCGGGATCTTGGAGACCCAGTACTTC. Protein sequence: CASRIPSGILETQYF.

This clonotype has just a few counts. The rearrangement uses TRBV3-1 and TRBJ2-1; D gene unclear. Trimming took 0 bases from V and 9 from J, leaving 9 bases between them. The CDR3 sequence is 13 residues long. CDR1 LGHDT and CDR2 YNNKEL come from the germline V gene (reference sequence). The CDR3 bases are TGTGCCAGCAGCCAAGATGGGCAAGGTGAGCAGTTCTTC. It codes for CASSQDGQGEQFF.

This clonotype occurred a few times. This CDR3 reads CASSPGEGQPQHF. The CDR3 coding sequence is TGTGCCAGCTCACCAGGGGAGGGTCAGCCCCAGCATTTT. The rearrangement links TRBV18 to TRBJ1-5; no firm D call. Trimming took 2 bases from V and 6 from J, leaving 8 bases between them. The CDR3 runs 13 residues. Germline CDR1 and CDR2: KGHSH and LQKENI.

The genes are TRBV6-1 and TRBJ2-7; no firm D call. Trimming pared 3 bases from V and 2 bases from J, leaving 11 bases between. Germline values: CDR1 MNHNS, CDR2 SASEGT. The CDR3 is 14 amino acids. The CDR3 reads CASSDPRRAYEQYF. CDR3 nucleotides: TGTGCCAGCAGTGATCCCCGAAGGGCCTACGAGCAGTACTTC.

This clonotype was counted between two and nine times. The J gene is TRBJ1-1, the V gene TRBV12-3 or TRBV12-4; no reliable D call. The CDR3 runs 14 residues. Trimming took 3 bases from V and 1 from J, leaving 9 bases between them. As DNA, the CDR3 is TGTGCCAGCAGTTTTTCCGAAGGGAACACTGAAGCTTTCTTT. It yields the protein CASSFSEGNTEAFF.

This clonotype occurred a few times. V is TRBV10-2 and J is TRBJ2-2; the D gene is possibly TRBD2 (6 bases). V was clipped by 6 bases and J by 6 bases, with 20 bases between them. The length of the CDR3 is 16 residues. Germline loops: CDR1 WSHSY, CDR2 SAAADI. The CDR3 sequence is CASSVPLGGIAGELFF. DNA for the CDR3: TGCGCCAGCAGCGTCCCGCTGGGGGGAATAGCCGGGGAGCTGTTTTTT.

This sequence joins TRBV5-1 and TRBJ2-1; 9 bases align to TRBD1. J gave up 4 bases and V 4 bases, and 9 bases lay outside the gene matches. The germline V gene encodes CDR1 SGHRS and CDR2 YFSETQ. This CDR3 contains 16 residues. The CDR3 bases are TGCGCCAGCAGCCGGTCCCGGGACAGGGTATACAATGAGCAGTTCTTC. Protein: CASSRSRDRVYNEQFF.

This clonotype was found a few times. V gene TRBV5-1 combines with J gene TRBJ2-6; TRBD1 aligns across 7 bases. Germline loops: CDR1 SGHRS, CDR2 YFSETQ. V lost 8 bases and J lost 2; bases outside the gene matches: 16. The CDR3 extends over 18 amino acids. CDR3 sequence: CARLDRNRGIAGANVLTF. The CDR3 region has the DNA TGCGCCAGGCTGGATCGGAACAGGGGAATAGCTGGGGCCAACGTCCTGACTTTC. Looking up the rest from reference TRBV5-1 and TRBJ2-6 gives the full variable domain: KAGVTQTPRYLIKTRGQQVTLSCSPISGHRSVSWYQQTPGQGLQFLFEYFSETQRNKGNFPGRFSGRQFSNSRSEMNVSTLELGDSALYLCARLDRNRGIAGANVLTFGAGSRLTVL.

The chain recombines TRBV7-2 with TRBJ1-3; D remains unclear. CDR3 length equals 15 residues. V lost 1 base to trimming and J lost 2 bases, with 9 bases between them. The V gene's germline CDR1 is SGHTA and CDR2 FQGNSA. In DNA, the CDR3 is TGTGCCAGCAGCTTAGAGACCGGGACTGGAAACACCATATATTTT. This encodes CASSLETGTGNTIYF.

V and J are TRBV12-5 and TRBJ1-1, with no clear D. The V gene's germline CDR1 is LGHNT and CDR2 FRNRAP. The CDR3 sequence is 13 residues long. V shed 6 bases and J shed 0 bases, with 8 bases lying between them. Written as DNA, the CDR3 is TGTGCTAGTGGCCTAGAATTGAACACTGAAGCTTTCTTT. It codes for CASGLELNTEAFF.

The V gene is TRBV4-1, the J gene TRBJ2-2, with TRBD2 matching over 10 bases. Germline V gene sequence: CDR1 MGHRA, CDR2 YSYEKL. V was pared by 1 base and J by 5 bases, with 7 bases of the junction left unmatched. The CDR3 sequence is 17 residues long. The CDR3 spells CASSQVLAGVLTGELFF. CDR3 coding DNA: TGCGCCAGCAGCCAAGTCCTAGCGGGAGTTCTTACCGGGGAGCTGTTTTTT.

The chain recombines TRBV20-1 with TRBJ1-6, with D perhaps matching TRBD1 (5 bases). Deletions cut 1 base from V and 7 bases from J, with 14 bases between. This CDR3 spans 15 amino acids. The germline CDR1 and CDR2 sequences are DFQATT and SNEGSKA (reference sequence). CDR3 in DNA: TGCAGTGCTAGAGGGACGACAGCGGGGAATTCACCCCTCCACTTT. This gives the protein CSARGTTAGNSPLHF.

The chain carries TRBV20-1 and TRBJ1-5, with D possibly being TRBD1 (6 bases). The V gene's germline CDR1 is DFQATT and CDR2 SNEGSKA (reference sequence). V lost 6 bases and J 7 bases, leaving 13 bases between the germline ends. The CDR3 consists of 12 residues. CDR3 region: CSATRGGQPQHF. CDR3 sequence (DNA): TGCAGTGCCACCAGGGGTGGGCAGCCCCAGCATTTT.

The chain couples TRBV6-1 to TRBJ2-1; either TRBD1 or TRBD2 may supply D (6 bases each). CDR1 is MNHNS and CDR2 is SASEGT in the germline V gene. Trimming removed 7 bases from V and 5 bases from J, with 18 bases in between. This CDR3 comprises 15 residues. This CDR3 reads CASIPGGAGDNEQFF. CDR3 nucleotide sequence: TGTGCCAGCATCCCCGGGGGCGCAGGGGACAATGAGCAGTTCTTC.

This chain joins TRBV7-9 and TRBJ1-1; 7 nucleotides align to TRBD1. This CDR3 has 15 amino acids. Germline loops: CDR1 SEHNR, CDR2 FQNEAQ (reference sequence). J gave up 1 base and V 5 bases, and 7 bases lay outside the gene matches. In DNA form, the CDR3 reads TGTGCCAGCAGCCTTACGCGGGACAGGAACACTGAAGCTTTCTTT. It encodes CASSLTRDRNTEAFF.

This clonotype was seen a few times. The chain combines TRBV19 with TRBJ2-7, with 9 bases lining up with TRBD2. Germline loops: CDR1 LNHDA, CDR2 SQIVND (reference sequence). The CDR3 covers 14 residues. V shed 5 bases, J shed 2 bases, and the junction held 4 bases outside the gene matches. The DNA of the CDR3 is TGTGCCAGTAGTCCCAGACTAGCGGCCTACGAGCAGTACTTC. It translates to CASSPRLAAYEQYF.

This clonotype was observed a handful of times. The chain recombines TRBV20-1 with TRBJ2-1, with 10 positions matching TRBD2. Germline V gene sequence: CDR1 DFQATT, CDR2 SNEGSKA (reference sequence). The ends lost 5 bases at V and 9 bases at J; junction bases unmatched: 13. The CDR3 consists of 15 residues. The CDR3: CSAYVVASGSSEQFF. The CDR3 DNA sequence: TGCAGTGCTTACGTCGTGGCTAGCGGGAGTAGTGAGCAGTTCTTC.